This is a list of T cell receptor beta chains from one sample in a study of a mutant IDH1 vaccine in newly diagnosed glioma. These receptors have no identified antigens. Profiled with immunoSEQ multiplex PCR; TCRdb holds only in-frame clones, not every one. The profile shows 40,000 to 60,000 clones, 70% to 85% of them singletons. Sequenced material: PBMCs, taken from a glioma patient whose treatment included an IDH1 peptide vaccine. The source is a man aged 35-49 years with glioma. CDR3s include the opening cysteine and the closing phenylalanine or tryptophan. A D gene is named only where the DNA matches it firmly. Size is omitted from some rows. Given values are once, few, many or a class for expanded clones.

V gene	D gene	J gene	clone size	CDR3 DNA	CDR3 protein
TRBV5-6	NA	TRBJ1-4	NA	TGTGCCAGCAGCTTGGCCTTACAGGAGATTAATGAAAAACTGTTTTTT	CASSLALQEINEKLFF
TRBV9	NA	TRBJ1-3	few	TGTGCCAGCAGCGTAGTCCCAGCGGGAAACACCATATATTTT	CASSVVPAGNTIYF
TRBV7-9	TRBD1	TRBJ2-3	once	TGTGCCAGCAGGGGAGCCGGGACAGGGGGTACAGATACGCAGTATTTT	CASRGAGTGGTDTQYF
TRBV6-4	NA	TRBJ1-1	NA	TGTGCCAGCAGTGGGTCAGGCGTCAACACTGAAGCTTTCTTT	CASSGSGVNTEAFF
TRBV5-1	TRBD1	TRBJ2-1	NA	TGCGCCAGCAGCGGAGGGACAGGGGGCGCGAATGAGCAGTTCTTC	CASSGGTGGANEQFF
TRBV5-6	NA	TRBJ2-5	NA	TGTGCCAGCAGTTCCCCAGGACGGGAGACCCAGTACTTC	CASSSPGRETQYF
TRBV15	NA	TRBJ2-7	once	TGTGCCACCAGCAGAGATCTTGCTGGTGCCGGAGCCTACGAGCAGTACTTC	CATSRDLAGAGAYEQYF
TRBV10-3	NA	TRBJ2-7	once	TGTGCCATCAGTGAGAGGCAGGGGGGGGACGAGCAGTACTTC	CAISERQGGDEQYF
TRBV19	NA	TRBJ2-1	NA	TGTGCCACACGGGACATCAATGAGCAGTTCTTC	CATRDINEQFF
TRBV5-1	TRBD2	TRBJ2-2	once	TGCGCCAGCAGCTTAGCGGGACTCCCGAACACCGGGGAGCTGTTTTTT	CASSLAGLPNTGELFF
TRBV30	TRBD1	TRBJ1-5	NA	TGTGCCTGGAGTCCGACAGGGCCCAATCAGCCCCAGCATTTT	CAWSPTGPNQPQHF
TRBV19	NA	TRBJ1-4	NA	TGTGCCAGTATCTCCGCGGACAGAAGGCTGTTTTTT	CASISADRRLFF
TRBV27	TRBD2	TRBJ2-5	NA	TGTGCCAGCAGGGGACTAGCGGGGCCGGAGACCCAGTACTTC	CASRGLAGPETQYF
TRBV5-4	NA	TRBJ1-5	NA	TGTGCCAGCAGCTTGTGGGGGGCAGGGCAGCCCCAGCATTTT	CASSLWGAGQPQHF
TRBV7-9	NA	TRBJ2-5	once	TGTGCCAGCAGCGACCAGGGCCTGGAGACCCAGTACTTC	CASSDQGLETQYF
TRBV25-1	TRBD1	TRBJ1-5	NA	TGTGCCAGCAGTGAATATGGGACAGGGTTCAATCAGCCCCAGCATTTT	CASSEYGTGFNQPQHF
TRBV5-4	NA	TRBJ2-2	NA	TGTGCCAGCAGCTTGTGGGCAGTAGATGGTTCCCTCGGGGAGCTGTTTTTT	CASSLWAVDGSLGELFF
TRBV25-1	NA	TRBJ1-6	NA	TGTGCCAGCAGTGAAGGGGCCCCGAGCTCCTATAATTCACCCCTCCACTTT	CASSEGAPSSYNSPLHF
TRBV19	TRBD1	TRBJ1-3	NA	TGTGCCAGTAGTCCGAACCAGGGGGCGTACGGAAACACCATATATTTT	CASSPNQGAYGNTIYF
TRBV7-2	TRBD2	TRBJ2-5	NA	TGTGCCAGCAGCAGTACTAGCGGGGGCCGTCAAGAGACCCAGTACTTC	CASSSTSGGRQETQYF
TRBV7-9	TRBD1	TRBJ2-7	NA	TGTGCCAGCAGCCCGGGCGCGGGACAGGGCCACTACGAGCAGTACTTC	CASSPGAGQGHYEQYF
TRBV6-6	NA	TRBJ2-2	NA	TGTGCCAGCAGTTCCCGGGACAGCCAGGCGGGAGGGGAGCTGTTTTTT	CASSSRDSQAGGELFF
TRBV2	TRBD1	TRBJ1-4	once	TGTGCCAGCACTGCCCCGCAGGGGGCCCGACGAACTAATGAAAAACTGTTTTTT	CASTAPQGARRTNEKLFF
TRBV9	NA	TRBJ1-4	NA	TGTGCCAGCAGCGTGGGGGTGAGCACTGAAAAACTGTTTTTT	CASSVGVSTEKLFF
TRBV4-1	TRBD2	TRBJ2-3	once	TGCGCCAGCAGACTCACTAGCGGGGGCCCTAGCACAGATACGCAGTATTTT	CASRLTSGGPSTDTQYF
TRBV29-1	TRBD2	TRBJ2-7	NA	TGCAGCGTTGAGACTGGACTAGCGGGAGCATCCGAGCAGTACTTC	CSVETGLAGASEQYF
TRBV7-9	NA	TRBJ2-5	once	TGTGCCAGCAGACCAGGGGCAGGAGAGACCCAGTACTTC	CASRPGAGETQYF
TRBV5-6	TRBD2	TRBJ2-1	NA	TGTGCCAGCAGCTTGACTAGGGGACTAGCGTTGGGTGAGCAGTTCTTC	CASSLTRGLALGEQFF
TRBV30	NA	TRBJ2-2	NA	TGTGCCTGGAGGGCGCCAGGGGCTAACACCGGGGAGCTGTTTTTT	CAWRAPGANTGELFF
TRBV7-8	NA	TRBJ2-7	NA	TGTGCCAGCAGCCCGACAGGCTCCCCCCCTGTTTTTGAGCAGTACTTC	CASSPTGSPPVFEQYF
TRBV19	NA	TRBJ1-3	NA	TGTGCCAGTAGTTTACCCGACCCGAAGCTCGGCTCTGGAAACACCATATATTTT	CASSLPDPKLGSGNTIYF
TRBV16	NA	TRBJ1-1	NA	TGTGCCAGCAGCCCAAACTATCGGTCTGAAGCTTTCTTT	CASSPNYRSEAFF
TRBV4-1	TRBD1	TRBJ1-2	few	TGCGCCAGCAGCTCCCCGACAGGGAGTAACTATGGCTACACCTTC	CASSSPTGSNYGYTF
TRBV28	TRBD1	TRBJ1-2	NA	TGTGCCAGCAGTTTATTTGTCGGGGCAGGGGGCAATGGCTACACCTTC	CASSLFVGAGGNGYTF